This TCR beta chain was captured in a study of glioma-infiltrating T cells. This clonotype was seen at least ten times. The iRepertoire nested amplicon-rescue multiplex PCR amplified TCR alpha and beta CDR3s from RNA. From the multiplex PCR reads, TCRdb called clonotypes with MiXCR, one entry per CDR3 protein. This table holds some 93,000 distinct CDR3 sequences, about 37% found once. V shed 5 bases and J shed 15 bases, with 14 bases lying between them. This CDR3 region has 11 residues. In germline, CDR1 is MDHEN, CDR2 SYDVKM. J is TRBJ2-1 and V is TRBV28, with TRBD2 as a possible D gene (5 bases). The specimen was glioma tissue, nonneoplastic brain tissue, or PBMCs (not recorded which). This receptor was taken from a human donor with low-grade glioma or glioblastoma, undergoing nonglioma brain surgery, or in good health (not recorded which). CDR3 protein: CASSRGLLWFF. CDR3 sequence (DNA): TGTGCCAGCAGTCGCGGACTGCTCTGGTTCTTC.